This T cell receptor (beta chain) comes out of a study of shared clonotypes between healthy human individuals. Study context: For every donor, three CD4 naive, three CD4 memory, two CD8 naive and one CD8 memory plates were used.

Comment on this clone: Its antigen is unknown.

Overall study results and limits: Memory subsets generally showed smaller estimated richness than naive subsets did. Even with large depth, rarefaction showed that sorted-subset sequencing was incomplete.

V lost 4 bases and J lost 2, with 19 bases in between. This CDR3 comprises 17 residues. The germline CDR1 and CDR2 sequences are SGHDT and YYEEEE. Participating donors were healthy, HIV-negative adults free of recent acute infections or vaccinations. The assay was immunoSEQ multiplex PCR, and TCRdb's table has in-frame clones only and misses some. Altogether roughly 1.5 million clones are present, 98% being singletons, with the ten largest covering about 0.45%. The chain carries TRBV5-6 and TRBJ1-5; a weak D match, TRBD1 (5 bases). Sequences were obtained from naive CD4+ T cells sorted from blood. Subset specified: CD45RA+ positively selected. This clonotype was sampled from a man under 40 in good health. The CDR3 sequence is CASSQDGGLIGNQPQHF. The DNA for the CDR3 is TGTGCCAGCAGCCAGGATGGGGGACTAATAGGCAATCAGCCCCAGCATTTT.